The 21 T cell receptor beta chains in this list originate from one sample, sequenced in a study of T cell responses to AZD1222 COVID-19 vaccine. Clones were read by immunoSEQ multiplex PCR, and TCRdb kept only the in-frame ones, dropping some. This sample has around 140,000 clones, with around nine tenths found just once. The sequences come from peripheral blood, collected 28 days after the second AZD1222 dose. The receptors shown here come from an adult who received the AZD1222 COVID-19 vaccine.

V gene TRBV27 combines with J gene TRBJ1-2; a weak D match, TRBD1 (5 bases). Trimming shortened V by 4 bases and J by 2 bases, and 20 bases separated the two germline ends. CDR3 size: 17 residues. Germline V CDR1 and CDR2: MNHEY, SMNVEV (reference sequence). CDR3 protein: CASSSSWERGLNYGYTF. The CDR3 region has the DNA TGTGCCAGCAGTTCGTCGTGGGAAAGGGGCCTAAACTATGGCTACACCTTC.

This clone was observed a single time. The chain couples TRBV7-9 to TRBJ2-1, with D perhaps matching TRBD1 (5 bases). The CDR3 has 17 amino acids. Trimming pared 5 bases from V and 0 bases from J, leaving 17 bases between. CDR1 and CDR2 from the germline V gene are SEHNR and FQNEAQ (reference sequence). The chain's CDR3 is CASSDTPQGYSYNEQFF. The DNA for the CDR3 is TGTGCCAGCAGCGACACCCCGCAGGGATACTCCTACAATGAGCAGTTCTTC.

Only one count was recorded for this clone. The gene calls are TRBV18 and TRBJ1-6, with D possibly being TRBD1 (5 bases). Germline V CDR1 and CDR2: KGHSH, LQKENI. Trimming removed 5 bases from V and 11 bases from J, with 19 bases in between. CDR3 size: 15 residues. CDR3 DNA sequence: TGTGCCAGCTCATCCGAGTCAGGGAGTAGGACACCCCTCCACTTT. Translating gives CASSSESGSRTPLHF.

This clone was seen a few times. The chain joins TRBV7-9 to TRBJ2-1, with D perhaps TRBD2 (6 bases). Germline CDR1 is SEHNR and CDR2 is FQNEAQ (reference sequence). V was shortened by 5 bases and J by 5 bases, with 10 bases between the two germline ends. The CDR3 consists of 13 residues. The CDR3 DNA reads TGTGCCAGCAGCGATACTAGCAACAATGAGCAGTTCTTC. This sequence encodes CASSDTSNNEQFF.

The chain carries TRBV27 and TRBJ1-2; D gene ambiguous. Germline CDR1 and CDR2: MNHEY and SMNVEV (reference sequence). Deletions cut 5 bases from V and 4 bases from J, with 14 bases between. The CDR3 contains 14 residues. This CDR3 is CASSPRPLSYGYTF. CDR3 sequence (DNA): TGTGCCAGCAGTCCCCGGCCTCTCTCCTATGGCTACACCTTC.

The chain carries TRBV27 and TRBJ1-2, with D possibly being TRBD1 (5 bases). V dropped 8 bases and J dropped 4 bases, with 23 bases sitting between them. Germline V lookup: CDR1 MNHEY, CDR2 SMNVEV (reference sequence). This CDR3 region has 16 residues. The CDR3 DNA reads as TGTGCCAGCCGAAGTTTGGTTGGCGGACAACCCTATGGCTACACCTTC. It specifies CASRSLVGGQPYGYTF.

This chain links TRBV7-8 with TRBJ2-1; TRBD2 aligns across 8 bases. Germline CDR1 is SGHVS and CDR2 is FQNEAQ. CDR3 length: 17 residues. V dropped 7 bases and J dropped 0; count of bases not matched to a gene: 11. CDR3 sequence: CASTPREGRSSYNEQFF. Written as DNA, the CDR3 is TGTGCCAGCACCCCCCGGGAGGGCCGTAGCTCCTACAATGAGCAGTTCTTC.

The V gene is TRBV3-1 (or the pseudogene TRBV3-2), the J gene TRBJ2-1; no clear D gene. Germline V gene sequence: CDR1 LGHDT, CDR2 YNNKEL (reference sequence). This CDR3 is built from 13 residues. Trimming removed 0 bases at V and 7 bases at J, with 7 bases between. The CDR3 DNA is TGTGCCAGCAGCCAAGATCTAGGGAATGAGCAGTTCTTC. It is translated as CASSQDLGNEQFF.

DNA of the CDR3: TGTGCCAGTAGTAGGAATTCGGACGCAGGGACTATTAACTATGGCTACACCTTC. This encodes CASSRNSDAGTINYGYTF. J is TRBJ1-2 and V is TRBV19, with D tentatively TRBD1 (5 bases). The CDR3 extends over 18 amino acids. V was cut by 4 bases and J by 1 base, with 22 bases left in between. Germline V gives CDR1 LNHDA, CDR2 SQIVND (reference sequence). The full variable domain, with the rest looked up from reference TRBV19 and TRBJ1-2, is DGGITQSPKYLFRKEGQNVTLSCEQNLNHDAMYWYRQDPGQGLRLIYYSQIVNDFQKGDIAEGYSVSREKKESFPLTVTSAQKNPTAFYLCASSRNSDAGTINYGYTFGSGTRLTVV.

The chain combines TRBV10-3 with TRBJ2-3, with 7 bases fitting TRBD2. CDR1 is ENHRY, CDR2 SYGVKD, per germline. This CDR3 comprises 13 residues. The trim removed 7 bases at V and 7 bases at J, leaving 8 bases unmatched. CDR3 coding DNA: TGTGCCATCAAGGGACTATCGCAGCATACGCAGTATTTT. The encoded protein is CAIKGLSQHTQYF.

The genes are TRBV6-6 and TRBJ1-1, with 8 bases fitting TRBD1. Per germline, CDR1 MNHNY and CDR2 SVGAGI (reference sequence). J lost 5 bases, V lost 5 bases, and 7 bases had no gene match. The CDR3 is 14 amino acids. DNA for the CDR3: TGTGCCAGCAGTGACGGACAGGGAGGAACTGAAGCTTTCTTT. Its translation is CASSDGQGGTEAFF.

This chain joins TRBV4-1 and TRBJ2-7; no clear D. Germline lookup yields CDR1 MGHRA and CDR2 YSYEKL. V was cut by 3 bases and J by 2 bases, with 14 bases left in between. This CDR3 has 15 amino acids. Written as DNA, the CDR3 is TGCGCCAGCAGCCAGACGCCCCGGGCCCCCTACGAGCAGTACTTC. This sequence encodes CASSQTPRAPYEQYF.

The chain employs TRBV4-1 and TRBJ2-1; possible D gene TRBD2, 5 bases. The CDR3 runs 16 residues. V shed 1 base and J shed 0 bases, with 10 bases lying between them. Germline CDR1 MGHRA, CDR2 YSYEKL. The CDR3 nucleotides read TGCGCCAGCAGCCAAGCGCCGGGAAGCTCCTACAATGAGCAGTTCTTC. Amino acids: CASSQAPGSSYNEQFF.

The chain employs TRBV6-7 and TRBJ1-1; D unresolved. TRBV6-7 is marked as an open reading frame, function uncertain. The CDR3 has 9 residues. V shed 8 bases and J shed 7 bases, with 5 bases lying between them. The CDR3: CASGVEAFF. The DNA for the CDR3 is TGTGCCAGCGGCGTTGAAGCTTTCTTT.

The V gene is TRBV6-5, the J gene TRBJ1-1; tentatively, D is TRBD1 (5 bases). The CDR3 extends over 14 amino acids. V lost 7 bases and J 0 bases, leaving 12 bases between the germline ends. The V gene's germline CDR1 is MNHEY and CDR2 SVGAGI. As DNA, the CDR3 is TGTGCCAGCAAATGGGACCCCTTGAACACTGAAGCTTTCTTT. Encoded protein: CASKWDPLNTEAFF.

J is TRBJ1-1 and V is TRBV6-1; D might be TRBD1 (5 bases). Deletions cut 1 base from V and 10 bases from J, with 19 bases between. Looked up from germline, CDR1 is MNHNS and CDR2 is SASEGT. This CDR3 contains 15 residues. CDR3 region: CASSEGMGGGSSAFF. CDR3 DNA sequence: TGTGCCAGCAGTGAAGGGATGGGCGGGGGTTCATCAGCTTTCTTT.

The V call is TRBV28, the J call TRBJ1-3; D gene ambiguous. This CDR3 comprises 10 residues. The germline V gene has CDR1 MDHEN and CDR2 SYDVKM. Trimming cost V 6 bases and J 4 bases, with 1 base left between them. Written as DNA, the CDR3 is TGTGCCAGCAGAGGAAACACCATATATTTT. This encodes CASRGNTIYF.

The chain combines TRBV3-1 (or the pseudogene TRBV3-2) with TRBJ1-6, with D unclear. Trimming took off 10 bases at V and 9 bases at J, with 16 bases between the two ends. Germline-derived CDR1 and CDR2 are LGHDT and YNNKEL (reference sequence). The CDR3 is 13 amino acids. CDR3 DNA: TGTGCCACCGCGGGGTCCTCCAGTTCACCCCTCCACTTT. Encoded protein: CATAGSSSSPLHF.

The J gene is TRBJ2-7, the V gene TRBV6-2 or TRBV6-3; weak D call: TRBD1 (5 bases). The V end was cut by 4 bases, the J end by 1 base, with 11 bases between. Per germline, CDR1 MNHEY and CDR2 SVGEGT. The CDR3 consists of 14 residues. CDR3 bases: TGTGCCAGCAGTTCGCCAGGGATATCCTACGAGCAGTACGTC. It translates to CASSSPGISYEQYV.

The CDR3 nucleotides read TGCAGCGTTGACACCGGGGAGCTGTTTTTT. It encodes CSVDTGELFF. This chain links TRBV29-1 with TRBJ2-2; no definite D call. The CDR3 runs to 10 residues. The V gene lost 3 bases and the J gene lost 4 bases, with 0 bases spanning the gap. Germline V lookup: CDR1 SQVTM, CDR2 ANQGSEA.

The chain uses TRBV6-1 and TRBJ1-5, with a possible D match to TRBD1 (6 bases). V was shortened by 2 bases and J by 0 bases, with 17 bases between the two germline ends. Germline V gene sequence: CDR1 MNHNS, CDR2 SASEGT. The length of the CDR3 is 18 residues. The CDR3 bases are TGTGCCAGCAGTGAATTGTGGACAGCCAATTATAGCAATCAGCCCCAGCATTTT. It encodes CASSELWTANYSNQPQHF.